This entry describes one T cell receptor beta chain. This entry is derived from a study of blood T cell repertoires in COVID-19. For the study at large: PBMCs, B-cell-depleted T cells, or T cells were the source of the cDNA or gDNA that made up the material.

Seattle cases were enrolled at active infection and followed longitudinally. The V end lost 1 base, the J end lost 4 bases, and 6 bases lay between the germline ends. The CDR3 runs 13 residues. CDR1 is SGDLS and CDR2 is YYNGEE in the germline V gene. The repertoire was sequenced with immunoSEQ multiplex PCR; TCRdb's copy has only in-frame clones and lacks some. Of about 210,000 clones in the sample, 70% to 90% were seen once. The specimen was peripheral blood. The TCR originated in a woman in her 70s with COVID-19, enrolled during active disease. V and J are TRBV9 and TRBJ2-1; D may be TRBD2 (5 bases). The CDR3 region is CASSVLAYNEQFF. The DNA of the CDR3 is TGTGCCAGCAGCGTACTAGCTTACAATGAGCAGTTCTTC. Using reference TRBV9 and TRBJ2-1 for the parts outside the CDR3, the full variable domain is DSGVTQTPKHLITATGQRVTLRCSPRSGDLSVYWYQQSLDQGLQFLIQYYNGEERAKGNILERFSAQQFPDLHSELNLSSLELGDSALYFCASSVLAYNEQFFGPGTRLTVL.